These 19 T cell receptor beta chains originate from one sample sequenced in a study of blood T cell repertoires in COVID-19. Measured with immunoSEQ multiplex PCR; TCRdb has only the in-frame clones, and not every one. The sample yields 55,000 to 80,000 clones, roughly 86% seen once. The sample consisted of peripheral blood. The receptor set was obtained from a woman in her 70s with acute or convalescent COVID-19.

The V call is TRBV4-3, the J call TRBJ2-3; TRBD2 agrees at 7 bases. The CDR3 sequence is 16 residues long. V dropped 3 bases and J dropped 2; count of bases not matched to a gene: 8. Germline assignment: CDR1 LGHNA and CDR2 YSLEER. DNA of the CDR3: TGCGCCAGCAGCCACGGGGCGGGAGAACCCACAGATACGCAGTATTTT. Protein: CASSHGAGEPTDTQYF.

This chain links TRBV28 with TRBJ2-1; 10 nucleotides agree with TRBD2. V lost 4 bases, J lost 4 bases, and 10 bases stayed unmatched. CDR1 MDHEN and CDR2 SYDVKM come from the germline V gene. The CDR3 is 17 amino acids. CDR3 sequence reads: CASSSPSGSRFYNEQFF. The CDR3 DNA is TGTGCCAGCAGTTCCCCTAGCGGGAGTAGGTTTTACAATGAGCAGTTCTTC.

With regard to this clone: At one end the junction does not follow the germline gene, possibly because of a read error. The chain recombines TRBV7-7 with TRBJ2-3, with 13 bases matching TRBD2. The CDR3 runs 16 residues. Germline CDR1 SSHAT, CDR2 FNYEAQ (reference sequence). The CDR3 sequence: CASSLGLAGSTDTQYF. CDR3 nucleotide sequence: TGTGCTAGCAGCTTGGGACTAGCGGGATCCACAGATACGCAGTATTTT.

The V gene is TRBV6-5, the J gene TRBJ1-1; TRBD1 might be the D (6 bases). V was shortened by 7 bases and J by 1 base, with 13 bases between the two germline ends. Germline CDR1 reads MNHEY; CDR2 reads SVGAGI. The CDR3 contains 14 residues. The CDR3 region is CASTMGAENTEAFF. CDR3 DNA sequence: TGTGCCAGCACCATGGGGGCAGAGAACACTGAAGCTTTCTTT.

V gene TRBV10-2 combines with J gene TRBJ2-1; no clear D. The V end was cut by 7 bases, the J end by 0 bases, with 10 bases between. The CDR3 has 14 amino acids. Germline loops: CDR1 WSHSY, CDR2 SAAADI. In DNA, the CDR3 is TGCGCCAGCACGTTGGCAGGCTCCTACAATGAGCAGTTCTTC. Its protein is CASTLAGSYNEQFF.

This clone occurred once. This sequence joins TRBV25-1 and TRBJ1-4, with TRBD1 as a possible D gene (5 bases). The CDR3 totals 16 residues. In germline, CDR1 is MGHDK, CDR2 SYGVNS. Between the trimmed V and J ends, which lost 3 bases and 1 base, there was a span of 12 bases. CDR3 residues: CASSDPQGRTNEKLFF. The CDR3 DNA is TGTGCCAGCAGTGATCCCCAGGGCAGAACTAATGAAAAACTGTTTTTT.

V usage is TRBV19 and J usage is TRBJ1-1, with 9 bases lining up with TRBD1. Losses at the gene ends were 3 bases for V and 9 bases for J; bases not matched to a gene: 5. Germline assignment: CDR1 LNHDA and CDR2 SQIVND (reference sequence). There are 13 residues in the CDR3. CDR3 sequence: CASSIGTGRKAFF. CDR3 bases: TGTGCCAGTAGTATCGGGACAGGGAGGAAAGCTTTCTTT.

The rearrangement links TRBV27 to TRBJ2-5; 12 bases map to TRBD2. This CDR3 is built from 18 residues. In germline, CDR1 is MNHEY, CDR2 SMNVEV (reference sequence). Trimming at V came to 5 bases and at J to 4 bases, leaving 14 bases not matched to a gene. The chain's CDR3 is CASSKTTSGGLRGETQYF. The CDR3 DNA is TGTGCCAGCAGTAAGACAACTAGCGGGGGGCTACGAGGAGAGACCCAGTACTTC.

For the CDR3, the DNA is TGTGCCAGCACCTTGGAGGGATTTGAGCAGTTCTTC. Its translation is CASTLEGFEQFF. This chain joins TRBV12-3 or TRBV12-4 and TRBJ2-1, with TRBD2 as a possible D gene (6 bases). Trimming took off 7 bases at V and 9 bases at J, with 13 bases between the two ends. The CDR3 covers 12 residues.

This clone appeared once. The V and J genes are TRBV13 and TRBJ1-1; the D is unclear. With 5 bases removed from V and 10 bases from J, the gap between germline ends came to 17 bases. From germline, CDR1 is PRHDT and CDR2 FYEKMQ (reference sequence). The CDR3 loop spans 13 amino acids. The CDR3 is CASSQGWERVAFF. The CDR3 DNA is TGTGCCAGCAGCCAAGGGTGGGAGCGAGTAGCTTTCTTT.

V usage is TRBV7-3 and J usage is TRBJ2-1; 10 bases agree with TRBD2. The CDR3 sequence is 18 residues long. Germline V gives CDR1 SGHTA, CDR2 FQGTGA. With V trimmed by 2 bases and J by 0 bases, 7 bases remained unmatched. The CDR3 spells CASSLYSGLASSYNEQFF. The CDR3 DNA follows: TGTGCCAGCAGCTTATATTCGGGACTAGCGAGCTCCTACAATGAGCAGTTCTTC.

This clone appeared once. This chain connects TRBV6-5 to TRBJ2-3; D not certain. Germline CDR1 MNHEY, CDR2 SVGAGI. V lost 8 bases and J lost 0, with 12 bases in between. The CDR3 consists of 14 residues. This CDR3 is CASAAAASTDTQYF. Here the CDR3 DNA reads TGTGCCAGCGCCGCGGCAGCTAGCACAGATACGCAGTATTTT.

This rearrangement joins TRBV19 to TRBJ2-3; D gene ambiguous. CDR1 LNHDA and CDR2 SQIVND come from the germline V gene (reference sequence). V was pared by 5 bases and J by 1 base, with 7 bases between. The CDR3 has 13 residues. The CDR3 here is CASSVQGTDTQYF. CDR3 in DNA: TGTGCCAGTAGTGTTCAGGGCACAGATACGCAGTATTTT.

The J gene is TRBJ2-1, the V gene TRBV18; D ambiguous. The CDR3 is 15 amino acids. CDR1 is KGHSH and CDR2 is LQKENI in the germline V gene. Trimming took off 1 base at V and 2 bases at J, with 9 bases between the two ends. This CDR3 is CASSPRDRTYNEQFF. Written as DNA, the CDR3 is TGTGCCAGCTCACCACGAGATCGAACCTACAATGAGCAGTTCTTC.

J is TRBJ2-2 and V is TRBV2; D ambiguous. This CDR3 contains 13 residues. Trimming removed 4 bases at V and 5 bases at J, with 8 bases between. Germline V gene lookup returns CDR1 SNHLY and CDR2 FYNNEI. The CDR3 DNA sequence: TGTGCCAGCAGTGTCAGGTTGACCGGGGAGCTGTTTTTT. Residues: CASSVRLTGELFF.

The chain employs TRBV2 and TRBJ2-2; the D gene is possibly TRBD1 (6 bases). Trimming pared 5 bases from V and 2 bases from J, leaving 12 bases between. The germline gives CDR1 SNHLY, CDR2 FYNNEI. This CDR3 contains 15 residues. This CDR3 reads CASSNLGGNTGELFF. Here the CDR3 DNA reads TGTGCCAGCAGTAATCTAGGGGGTAACACCGGGGAGCTGTTTTTT.

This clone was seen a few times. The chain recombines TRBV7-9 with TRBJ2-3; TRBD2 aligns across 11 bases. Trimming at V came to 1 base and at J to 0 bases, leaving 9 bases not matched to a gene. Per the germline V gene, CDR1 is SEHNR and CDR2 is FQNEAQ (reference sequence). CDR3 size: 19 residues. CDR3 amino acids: CASSLGLAGGHVSTDTQYF. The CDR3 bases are TGTGCCAGCAGCTTAGGCCTAGCGGGGGGCCATGTTAGCACAGATACGCAGTATTTT.

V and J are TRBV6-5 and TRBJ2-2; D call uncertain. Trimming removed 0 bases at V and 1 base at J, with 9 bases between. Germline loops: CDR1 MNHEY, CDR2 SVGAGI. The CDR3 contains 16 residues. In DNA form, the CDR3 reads TGTGCCAGCAGTTACTCGGCATCCGAGAACACCGGGGAGCTGTTTTTT. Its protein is CASSYSASENTGELFF.

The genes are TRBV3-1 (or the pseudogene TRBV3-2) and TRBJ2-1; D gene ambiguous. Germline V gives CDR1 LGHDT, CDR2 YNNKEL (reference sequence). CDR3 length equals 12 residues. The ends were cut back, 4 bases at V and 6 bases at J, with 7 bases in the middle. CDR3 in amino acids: CASSRNSNEQFF. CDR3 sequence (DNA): TGTGCCAGCAGCCGGAACAGCAATGAGCAGTTCTTC.